This TCR beta chain was observed in a study of metastatic and nonmetastatic thyroid tumors (dated by TCRdb to about 2020). About the investigation overall: The researchers compared repertoires between peripheral blood samples and tumor or nodule tissue samples from patients with malignant or benign thyroid disease. The paper's findings and limits, for the study overall: TCR beta diversity was reported as significantly higher in malignant tumors than in benign nodules, in both blood and tumor samples.

Before undergoing thyroid surgery, none of the patients had been given any kind of treatment. Using T-cell receptor beta sequencing, the study looked back at clinical samples from patients collected from about 2011 to 2018. To prepare the library, PCR was applied. Instrument on record: Illumina HiSeq 4000. High-throughput sequencing was used to profile the TCR beta-chain CDR3 region of each patient. In the source study's methods: A classifier to discriminate distant-metastatic papillary thyroid cancer patients was built from CDR3 differences across clinicopathological groups. Repertoire diversity was assessed with the Shannon index, and tumor-blood repertoire similarity with the Morisita-Horn index. In-frame beta chains were kept once TCRdb had trimmed the public reads at Q25 with fastp and called clones with MiXCR. None of the V and J calls come from the authors' own analysis; TCRdb made them. Here the sample has 4,000 to 6,500 clones; 20% to 25% occur a single time. Of the sample, 15% falls within the top ten clones.

Comment on this clone: Its recognized antigen is unknown. No base quality values were provided; no much bigger clone lies one nucleotide off.

Sequenced input: adjacent normal tissue. The TCR was taken from a female donor with papillary thyroid cancer or a benign thyroid nodule (not recorded which). Some clones in this sample may be carry-over from other donors' samples.

The DNA reads as follows: TGTGCCACAAGCACAGGGAAGGACTACGGGCAGTACGTC. This translates into CATSTGKDYGQYV. The rearrangement joined TRBV15 to TRBJ2-7; the D region may be TRBD1 or TRBD2, each matching 6 bases equally. Inclusive of the bounding cysteine and valine, the CDR3 is 13 residues long. Only CDR3 DNA is held: 39 bases, read in frame from base 1. The CDR1 and CDR2 encoded by the germline V gene (reference sequence) are LNHNV and YYDKDF.